This is a list of T cell receptor beta chains from one sample in a study of beta chain features in type 1 diabetes. The assay was immunoSEQ multiplex PCR, and TCRdb's table has in-frame clones only and misses some. The repertoire holds roughly 290,000 clones, over 14% seen once, with around 0.015% in the top ten. The sequenced sample was naive CD4+ T cells from blood. Receptor source: a man aged 18 to 29 with type 1 diabetes. Each CDR3 is given with its conserved first and last residue.

CDR3 length: 13; V gene: TRBV30; J gene: TRBJ1-2; CDR3 protein: CAWKTGTSYGYTF
CDR3 length: 15; V gene: TRBV2; J gene: TRBJ2-7; CDR3 protein: CASRPPSGTVWEQYF
CDR3 length: 13; V gene: TRBV5-1; J gene: TRBJ2-5; CDR3 protein: CASSLTGPETQYF
CDR3 length: 15; V gene: TRBV2; J gene: TRBJ2-1; CDR3 protein: CASSDHRAPRNEQFF
CDR3 length: 16; V gene: TRBV6-5; J gene: TRBJ2-1; CDR3 protein: CASSYGGTGRDNEQFF
CDR3 length: 15; V gene: TRBV30; J gene: TRBJ1-6; CDR3 protein: CAWSVRDRFNSPLHF
CDR3 length: 15; V gene: TRBV5-1; J gene: TRBJ2-1; CDR3 protein: CASSLTSGPYNEQFF
CDR3 length: 15; V gene: TRBV5-1; J gene: TRBJ2-5; CDR3 protein: CASSLTPLYQETQYF
CDR3 length: 15; V gene: TRBV7-7; J gene: TRBJ2-5; CDR3 protein: CASSLGGTAPETQYF
CDR3 length: 15; V gene: TRBV7-9; J gene: TRBJ2-1; CDR3 protein: CATTSSGRTGNEQFF
CDR3 length: 11; V gene: TRBV7-9; J gene: TRBJ2-7; CDR3 protein: CASSFHSEQYF
CDR3 length: 15; V gene: TRBV6-5; J gene: TRBJ2-3; CDR3 protein: CASSYSAALPDTQYF
CDR3 length: 13; V gene: TRBV5-5; J gene: TRBJ2-1; CDR3 protein: CASSLTPQNEQFF
CDR3 length: 10; V gene: TRBV6-6; J gene: NA; CDR3 protein: CASRGYEQYF
CDR3 length: 15; V gene: TRBV21-1; J gene: TRBJ2-1; CDR3 protein: CASSRGSRSYNEQFF
CDR3 length: 14; V gene: TRBV27; J gene: TRBJ2-5; CDR3 protein: CASSPQGAQETQYF
CDR3 length: 17; V gene: TRBV19; J gene: TRBJ2-2; CDR3 protein: CASSILSGRYNTGELFF
CDR3 length: 16; V gene: TRBV10-3; J gene: TRBJ1-5; CDR3 protein: CAIRDGDRGDNQPQHF
CDR3 length: 20; V gene: TRBV4-3; J gene: TRBJ2-7; CDR3 protein: CASSQDTRQGGTLSSDEQYF
CDR3 length: 13; V gene: TRBV7-2; J gene: TRBJ2-3; CDR3 protein: CASSPRQADTQYF
CDR3 length: 12; V gene: TRBV7-2; J gene: TRBJ2-5; CDR3 protein: CASNYPGETQYF
CDR3 length: 16; V gene: TRBV6-6; J gene: TRBJ1-4; CDR3 protein: CASRPDSDVFNEKLFF
CDR3 length: 14; V gene: TRBV9; J gene: TRBJ1-6; CDR3 protein: CASSAQGWNSPLHF
CDR3 length: 15; V gene: TRBV11-2; J gene: TRBJ2-1; CDR3 protein: CASSLELAGYNEQFF
CDR3 length: 15; V gene: TRBV14; J gene: TRBJ2-2; CDR3 protein: CASSQGLAMVGELFF
CDR3 length: 13; V gene: TRBV4-2; J gene: TRBJ2-7; CDR3 protein: CASSQDLPDRQYF